The clone carrying this TCR beta chain appeared once. What it binds is unknown. From germline, CDR1 is SGHRS and CDR2 YFSETQ. This CDR3 has 16 amino acids. J gave up 1 base and V 3 bases, and 8 bases lay outside the gene matches. The data are from a study of cytotoxic CD8 clonotypes in ibrutinib-treated CLL. The method was immunoSEQ multiplex PCR; TCRdb's version includes in-frame clones alone and lacks a portion of them. Of 110,000 to 150,000 clones in the sample, 76% were seen once. Overall study results and limits: Pretreatment clonality was elevated relative to age-matched healthy donors and paralleled circulating CD8+ T-cell counts.

The clonotype originates from a human donor with chronic lymphocytic leukemia. Sequencing was performed on PBMCs, taken after 24 months of ibrutinib treatment. This chain joins TRBV5-1 and TRBJ2-3; 7 bases are shared with TRBD1. The CDR3 sequence is CASSYPQGPGTDTQYF. The CDR3 nucleotides are TGCGCCAGCAGCTACCCACAGGGGCCGGGCACAGATACGCAGTATTTT. The variable domain in full, completed from reference TRBV5-1 and TRBJ2-3, reads KAGVTQTPRYLIKTRGQQVTLSCSPISGHRSVSWYQQTPGQGLQFLFEYFSETQRNKGNFPGRFSGRQFSNSRSEMNVSTLELGDSALYLCASSYPQGPGTDTQYFGPGTRLTVL.